Listed below are T cell receptor beta chains from one sample, sequenced in a study of post-analysis software for immune sequencing data. TCRdb processed the PCR reads anew with MiXCR; each CDR3 protein has one entry. The data hold 650,000 to 900,000 distinct CDR3 sequences, with 35% to 55% observed a single time. Material for sequencing was blood. The receptors originated from a girl aged 10 to 17 with multiple sclerosis. The CDR3 runs from the conserved cysteine through the conserved F or W. A D gene is named only where the DNA matches it firmly. Part of the rows lack a size; the others show once, few, many or a class for expanded clones.

J gene: TRBJ2-5
V gene: TRBV12-3/TRBV12-4
clone size: few
D gene: -
CDR3 DNA: TGTGCCAGCAGTTTAGACCGGGAAAGTGGGGAGACCCAGTACTTC
CDR3 protein: CASSLDRESGETQYF

J gene: TRBJ2-7
V gene: TRBV6-2/TRBV6-3
clone size: -
D gene: TRBD1
CDR3 DNA: TGTGCCAGCAGTTACGGCGGGACAGGACACTACGAGCAGTACTTC
CDR3 protein: CASSYGGTGHYEQYF

J gene: TRBJ1-4
V gene: TRBV28
clone size: -
D gene: TRBD1
CDR3 DNA: TGTGCCAGCAGTTCGTTCAGGGGGAAGAATGAAAAACTGTTTTTT
CDR3 protein: CASSSFRGKNEKLFF

J gene: TRBJ2-5
V gene: TRBV12-3/TRBV12-4
clone size: -
D gene: -
CDR3 DNA: TGTGCCAGCAGGGACGGGACGCGACAAGAGACCCAGTACTTC
CDR3 protein: CASRDGTRQETQYF

J gene: TRBJ2-5
V gene: TRBV20-1
clone size: few
D gene: -
CDR3 DNA: TGCAGTGCTAGGGTAGTGAATCTGGGCCAGGCCCAGTACTTC
CDR3 protein: CSARVVNLGQAQYF

J gene: TRBJ1-1
V gene: TRBV10-3
clone size: -
D gene: -
CDR3 DNA: TGTGCCATCAGTGAGTCGAGCGCGGGCGGCCATGCTTTCTTT
CDR3 protein: CAISESSAGGHAFF

J gene: TRBJ1-5
V gene: TRBV27
clone size: few
D gene: TRBD1
CDR3 DNA: TGTGCCAGCAGTTTCCTGGACAGGGCCCATCAGCCCCAGCATTTT
CDR3 protein: CASSFLDRAHQPQHF

J gene: TRBJ2-7
V gene: TRBV6-5
clone size: few
D gene: -
CDR3 DNA: TGTGCCAGCAGTTACTCTTCTGATAGTGGCTACGAGCAGTACTTC
CDR3 protein: CASSYSSDSGYEQYF

J gene: TRBJ2-7
V gene: TRBV5-1
clone size: -
D gene: TRBD1
CDR3 DNA: TGCGCCAGCAGCTTGGCTGACAGGGGGGCCCAGACCTACGAGCAGTACTTC
CDR3 protein: CASSLADRGAQTYEQYF

J gene: TRBJ2-1
V gene: TRBV6-5
clone size: -
D gene: -
CDR3 DNA: TGTGCCAGCAGTTATAGGGCGGAGGATTCCGAGCAGTTCTTC
CDR3 protein: CASSYRAEDSEQFF

J gene: TRBJ2-5
V gene: TRBV4-1
clone size: few
D gene: -
CDR3 DNA: TGCGCCAGCAGCCAAGATTGGGGCTCCCAAGAGACCCAGTACTTC
CDR3 protein: CASSQDWGSQETQYF

J gene: TRBJ2-3
V gene: TRBV27
clone size: few
D gene: TRBD1
CDR3 DNA: TGTGCCAGCAGCCCGCCGGGACAGATACTGAGGGATACGCAGTATTTT
CDR3 protein: CASSPPGQILRDTQYF

J gene: TRBJ2-3
V gene: TRBV25-1
clone size: -
D gene: TRBD1
CDR3 DNA: TGTGCCAGCTCCCGACAGGGCCTTCACACAGATACGCAGTATTTT
CDR3 protein: CASSRQGLHTDTQYF

J gene: TRBJ2-1
V gene: TRBV12-3/TRBV12-4
clone size: -
D gene: TRBD2
CDR3 DNA: TGTGCCAGCATTGGGACTAGCGGGAGAAAGTACAATGAGCAGTTCTTC
CDR3 protein: CASIGTSGRKYNEQFF

J gene: TRBJ1-1
V gene: TRBV6-5
clone size: -
D gene: -
CDR3 DNA: TGTGCCAGCAGTTACGGGATTGAAGCTTTCTTT
CDR3 protein: CASSYGIEAFF

J gene: TRBJ2-1
V gene: TRBV7-9
clone size: -
D gene: TRBD1
CDR3 DNA: TGTGCCAGCAGCCTTCCCGGGACAGGACACAATGAGCGGTTCTTC
CDR3 protein: CASSLPGTGHNERFF

J gene: TRBJ2-5
V gene: TRBV27
clone size: few
D gene: TRBD2
CDR3 DNA: TGTGCCAGCAGTTTATCGGCTAGCGGCGTGTATGTAATGCAAGAGACCCAGTACTTC
CDR3 protein: CASSLSASGVYVMQETQYF

J gene: TRBJ1-5
V gene: TRBV19
clone size: -
D gene: -
CDR3 DNA: TGTGCCAGTAGTAGCGTTTCGACACAGCCCCAGCATTTT
CDR3 protein: CASSSVSTQPQHF

J gene: TRBJ1-1
V gene: TRBV20-1
clone size: -
D gene: -
CDR3 DNA: TGCAGTGCCCCAAGAACGGGACAGAACACTGAAGCTTTCTTT
CDR3 protein: CSAPRTGQNTEAFF

J gene: TRBJ1-5
V gene: TRBV7-2
clone size: once
D gene: -
CDR3 DNA: TGTGCCAGCAGCTTAGTGGTCGGTTCCGATCAGCCCCAGCATTTT
CDR3 protein: CASSLVVGSDQPQHF

J gene: TRBJ2-7
V gene: TRBV12-3/TRBV12-4
clone size: few
D gene: -
CDR3 DNA: TGTGCCAGCAGTTTAGCATCAGGGTCGAGAGAGCAGTACTTC
CDR3 protein: CASSLASGSREQYF

J gene: TRBJ2-1
V gene: TRBV27
clone size: few
D gene: TRBD1
CDR3 DNA: TGTGCCAGTGCCCGGGACAGGGGGTTTTGGGAGCAGTTCTTC
CDR3 protein: CASARDRGFWEQFF

J gene: TRBJ2-7
V gene: TRBV7-2
clone size: -
D gene: TRBD2
CDR3 DNA: TGTGCCAGCAGCTTAGTTGATGCGGGAGACTACGAGCAGTACTTC
CDR3 protein: CASSLVDAGDYEQYF

J gene: TRBJ2-3
V gene: TRBV20-1
clone size: -
D gene: TRBD2
CDR3 DNA: TGCAGTGCTAGAGTCATTGGTAGCGGGAGGTCCGAGGTAACGACGCAGTATTTT
CDR3 protein: CSARVIGSGRSEVTTQYF

J gene: TRBJ2-7
V gene: TRBV3-1
clone size: -
D gene: TRBD2
CDR3 DNA: TGTGCCAGCAGCCAAATAGCGGGAGCCACCTTCTACGAGCAGTACTTC
CDR3 protein: CASSQIAGATFYEQYF

J gene: TRBJ1-2
V gene: TRBV25-1
clone size: -
D gene: -
CDR3 DNA: TGTGCCAGCAGTGAAGGGCGAGGGGCCTACTATGGCTACACCTTC
CDR3 protein: CASSEGRGAYYGYTF

J gene: TRBJ2-5
V gene: TRBV5-6
clone size: -
D gene: -
CDR3 DNA: TGTGCCAGCAGCCCGACCTCTGAGGTTGAGAGGGAGACCCAGTACTTC
CDR3 protein: CASSPTSEVERETQYF

J gene: TRBJ1-6
V gene: TRBV12-3/TRBV12-4
clone size: -
D gene: -
CDR3 DNA: TGTGCCAGCAGCCGAAAAGGATTCGGCGGTTCACCCCTCCACTTT
CDR3 protein: CASSRKGFGGSPLHF

J gene: TRBJ1-2
V gene: TRBV12-3/TRBV12-4
clone size: -
D gene: -
CDR3 DNA: TGTGCCAGCACCGACGGGGGCAACTATGGCTACACCTTC
CDR3 protein: CASTDGGNYGYTF

J gene: TRBJ1-6
V gene: TRBV10-3
clone size: -
D gene: -
CDR3 DNA: TGTGCCATCAGTGAGTCGGCGGATAATTCACCCCTCCACTTT
CDR3 protein: CAISESADNSPLHF

J gene: TRBJ1-5
V gene: TRBV5-5
clone size: few
D gene: -
CDR3 DNA: TGTGCCAGCAGCTTGGAGGGGGACTCCCCGGCCCTGCCCCAGCATTTT
CDR3 protein: CASSLEGDSPALPQHF

J gene: TRBJ2-1
V gene: TRBV6-2/TRBV6-3
clone size: few
D gene: -
CDR3 DNA: TGTGCCAGCAGTCCCTTACGCAAGGGCAATGAGCAGTTCTTC
CDR3 protein: CASSPLRKGNEQFF

J gene: TRBJ2-1
V gene: TRBV2
clone size: -
D gene: TRBD2
CDR3 DNA: TGTGCCAGCAGTGATTATTTACTAGCGGGAGGCTACAATGAGCAGTTCTTC
CDR3 protein: CASSDYLLAGGYNEQFF

J gene: TRBJ2-1
V gene: TRBV10-2
clone size: few
D gene: -
CDR3 DNA: TGCGCCAGCAGTCAACGGGACTTATCTTACAATGAGCAGTTCTTC
CDR3 protein: CASSQRDLSYNEQFF

J gene: TRBJ2-7
V gene: TRBV7-6
clone size: few
D gene: TRBD2
CDR3 DNA: TGTGCCAGCAGCTTAGTCAGCGGGATCAACGCCTACGAGCAGTACTTC
CDR3 protein: CASSLVSGINAYEQYF

J gene: TRBJ2-5
V gene: TRBV29-1
clone size: few
D gene: TRBD1
CDR3 DNA: TGCAGCACCCAGAGGGACAGTGGAAGCCAAGAGACCCAGTACTTC
CDR3 protein: CSTQRDSGSQETQYF

J gene: TRBJ2-7
V gene: TRBV19
clone size: -
D gene: TRBD2
CDR3 DNA: TGTGCCAGCACGGGACTAGCGGGTGGCGAGCAGTACTTC
CDR3 protein: CASTGLAGGEQYF

J gene: TRBJ1-5
V gene: TRBV5-6
clone size: few
D gene: -
CDR3 DNA: TGTGCCAGCAGCATCAGGTATAGCAATCAGCCCCAGCATTTT
CDR3 protein: CASSIRYSNQPQHF

J gene: TRBJ1-1
V gene: TRBV29-1
clone size: -
D gene: -
CDR3 DNA: TGCAGCGTTGACGCGGGGATCAACACTGAAGCTTTCTTT
CDR3 protein: CSVDAGINTEAFF

J gene: TRBJ1-2
V gene: TRBV7-9
clone size: -
D gene: TRBD1
CDR3 DNA: TGTGCCAGCAGCTCCGGGACAGGGGACTCCTATGGCTACACCTTC
CDR3 protein: CASSSGTGDSYGYTF

J gene: TRBJ2-7
V gene: TRBV29-1
clone size: -
D gene: -
CDR3 DNA: TGCAGCGTGCGACAGGAGAGCTCCTACGAGCAGTACTTC
CDR3 protein: CSVRQESSYEQYF